The 9 T cell receptor beta chains given below trace back to one sample, sequenced in a study of blood T cell repertoires in COVID-19. TCRdb's table, derived via immunoSEQ multiplex PCR, lists solely in-frame clones and lacks some. This table holds 130,000 to 150,000 clones, around 81% found once. Sequenced material: peripheral blood. The receptors derive from a woman aged 45 to 65 with acute or convalescent COVID-19.

V and J are TRBV6-5 and TRBJ1-5; weak D call: TRBD1 (5 bases). The CDR3 loop spans 16 amino acids. Per germline, CDR1 MNHEY and CDR2 SVGAGI. V shed 4 bases and J shed 6 bases, with 19 bases lying between them. The CDR3 region has the DNA TGTGCCAGCAGTTTCCGCCCAGGGCTAGGTAGTCAGCCCCAGCATTTT. The encoded protein is CASSFRPGLGSQPQHF.

The chain has TRBV6-1 and TRBJ2-1; D perhaps matches TRBD1 (6 bases). The V end was cut by 1 base, the J end by 3 bases, with 13 bases between. Germline loops: CDR1 MNHNS, CDR2 SASEGT. The CDR3 has 16 amino acids. CDR3 DNA: TGTGCCAGCAGTGAAGTGGTGGCAGGGGTCTACAATGAGCAGTTCTTC. Its translation is CASSEVVAGVYNEQFF.

The chain employs TRBV19 and TRBJ2-1, with 9 bases matching TRBD2. CDR1 and CDR2 (germline): LNHDA, SQIVND (reference sequence). The CDR3 contains 17 residues. With 4 bases clipped from V and 8 bases from J, the junction kept 15 bases outside the gene matches. The CDR3 loop is CASSKAVLGGGAHEQFF. CDR3 coding DNA: TGTGCCAGTAGTAAGGCCGTTCTAGGCGGGGGGGCCCATGAGCAGTTCTTC.

This clone was detected only once. The chain recombines TRBV9 with TRBJ2-3; 9 positions agree with TRBD2. The CDR3 totals 16 residues. Trimming at V came to 4 bases and at J to 5 bases, leaving 11 bases not matched to a gene. Looked up from germline, CDR1 is SGDLS and CDR2 is YYNGEE. DNA for the CDR3: TGTGCCAGCAGCCACGACAGCGGGGGGCCCCAAGATACGCAGTATTTT. Translating gives CASSHDSGGPQDTQYF. Together with reference TRBV9 and TRBJ2-3, the CDR3 gives the full variable domain: DSGVTQTPKHLITATGQRVTLRCSPRSGDLSVYWYQQSLDQGLQFLIQYYNGEERAKGNILERFSAQQFPDLHSELNLSSLELGDSALYFCASSHDSGGPQDTQYFGPGTRLTVL.

The chain couples TRBV19 to TRBJ1-1, with D unclear. Per germline, CDR1 LNHDA and CDR2 SQIVND (reference sequence). This CDR3 is built from 11 residues. Deletions cut 1 base from V and 12 bases from J, with 9 bases between. The CDR3 region is CASSIGGWPFF. As DNA, the CDR3 is TGTGCCAGTAGTATAGGCGGATGGCCTTTCTTT.

This clone has only a few counts. The chain has TRBV7-2 and TRBJ1-2, with D perhaps matching TRBD1 (6 bases). From germline, CDR1 is SGHTA and CDR2 FQGNSA. V was shortened by 1 base and J by 8 bases, with 8 bases between the two germline ends. The CDR3 sequence is 12 residues long. The CDR3 sequence: CASSLETGGYTF. CDR3 DNA sequence: TGTGCCAGCAGCTTAGAAACAGGGGGCTACACCTTC.

V gene TRBV28 combines with J gene TRBJ1-1; no firm D call. Trimming cost V 4 bases and J 2 bases, with 14 bases left between them. There are 15 residues in the CDR3. Germline V gives CDR1 MDHEN, CDR2 SYDVKM. The CDR3 DNA reads as TGTGCCAGCAGTTCCCCCGGCAGGCCCAACACTGAAGCTTTCTTT. Translating gives CASSSPGRPNTEAFF.

The chain carries TRBV25-1 and TRBJ1-1; D perhaps matches TRBD1 (5 bases). Germline V lookup: CDR1 MGHDK, CDR2 SYGVNS. There are 14 residues in the CDR3. With 3 bases removed from V and 1 base from J, the gap between germline ends came to 9 bases. The CDR3 here is CASSEGGGNTEAFF. CDR3 DNA: TGTGCCAGCAGTGAGGGCGGGGGGAACACTGAAGCTTTCTTT.

This clone was detected a few times. The J gene is TRBJ1-1, the V gene TRBV19; tentative D call: TRBD1 (6 bases). Germline assignment: CDR1 LNHDA and CDR2 SQIVND (reference sequence). Trimming took 5 bases from V and 0 from J, leaving 10 bases between them. There are 14 residues in the CDR3. CDR3 loop: CASSLGQLNTEAFF. Here the CDR3 DNA reads TGTGCCAGTAGTCTTGGACAGCTGAACACTGAAGCTTTCTTT.